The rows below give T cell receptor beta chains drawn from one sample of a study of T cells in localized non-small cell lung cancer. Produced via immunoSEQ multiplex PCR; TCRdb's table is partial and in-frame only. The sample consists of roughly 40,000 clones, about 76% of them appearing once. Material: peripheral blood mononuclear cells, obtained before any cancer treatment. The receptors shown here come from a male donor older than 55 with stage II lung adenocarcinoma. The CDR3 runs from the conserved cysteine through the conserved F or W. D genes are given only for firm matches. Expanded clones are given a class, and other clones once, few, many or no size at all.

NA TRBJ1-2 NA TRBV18 CASSPNRDTFRGYTF TGTGCCAGCTCACCAAACAGGGACACATTTAGAGGCTACACCTTC
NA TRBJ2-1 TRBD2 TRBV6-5 CASSSGLAVNEQFF TGTGCCAGCAGTTCGGGACTAGCGGTAAATGAGCAGTTCTTC
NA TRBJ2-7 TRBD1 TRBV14 CASSRMDRRIYEQYF TGTGCCAGCAGCCGAATGGACAGGAGAATTTACGAGCAGTACTTC
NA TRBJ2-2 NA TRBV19 CASSIGSQYTGELFF TGTGCCAGTAGTATAGGAAGCCAGTACACCGGGGAGCTGTTTTTT
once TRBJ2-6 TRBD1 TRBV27 CASSSGQGDGANVLTF TGTGCCAGCAGTTCTGGACAGGGGGACGGGGCCAACGTCCTGACTTTC
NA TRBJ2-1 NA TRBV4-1 CASSHIDLISYNEQFF TGCGCCAGCAGCCACATAGACCTAATCTCCTACAATGAGCAGTTCTTC
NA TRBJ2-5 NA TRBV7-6 CASSLGGGRGETQYF TGTGCCAGCAGCTTAGGGGGGGGGCGGGGAGAGACCCAGTACTTC
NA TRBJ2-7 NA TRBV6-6 CASHQGSRYEQYF TGTGCCAGCCATCAGGGATCCCGCTACGAGCAGTACTTC
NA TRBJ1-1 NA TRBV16 CASSRQPEGTEAFF TGTGCCAGCAGCCGCCAACCTGAGGGCACTGAAGCTTTCTTT
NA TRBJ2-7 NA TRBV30 CAGRRGRYEQYF TGTGCCGGCCGCAGGGGGAGGTACGAGCAGTACTTC
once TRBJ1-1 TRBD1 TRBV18 CASSPNDRALNTEAFF TGTGCCAGCTCACCAAATGACAGGGCGTTGAACACTGAAGCTTTCTTT
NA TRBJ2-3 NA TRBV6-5 CASSYRTGRADTQYF TGTGCCAGCAGTTACCGGACAGGGAGGGCAGATACGCAGTATTTT
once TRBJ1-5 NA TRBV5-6 CASGSATMSNQPQHF TGTGCCAGCGGGTCCGCGACGATGAGCAATCAGCCCCAGCATTTT
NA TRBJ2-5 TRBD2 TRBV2 CASRASGRETQYF TGTGCCAGCAGAGCGAGCGGGAGAGAGACCCAGTACTTC
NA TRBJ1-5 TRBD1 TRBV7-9 CASSLDRGQGFSNQPQHF TGTGCCAGCAGCTTAGACAGGGGGCAAGGTTTTAGCAATCAGCCCCAGCATTTT
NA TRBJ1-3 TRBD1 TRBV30 CAWQTGTTGNTIYF TGTGCCTGGCAGACAGGGACAACTGGAAACACCATATATTTT
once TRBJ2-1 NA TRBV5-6 CASSLFGPVDNEQFF TGTGCCAGCAGCTTATTCGGGCCGGTCGACAATGAGCAGTTCTTC
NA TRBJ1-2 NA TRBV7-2 CASSQPGTWDGYTF TGTGCCAGCAGCCAACCCGGGACCTGGGATGGCTACACCTTC
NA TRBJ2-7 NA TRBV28 CASTPPGTYEQYF TGTGCCAGCACCCCCCCGGGCACCTACGAGCAGTACTTC
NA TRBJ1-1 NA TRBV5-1 CASSFLGETDSEAFF TGCGCCAGCAGCTTCCTGGGTGAGACCGACTCTGAAGCTTTCTTT
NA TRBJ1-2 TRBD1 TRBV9 CASSAEVGQGNYGYTF TGTGCCAGCAGCGCGGAAGTGGGACAGGGAAACTATGGCTACACCTTC
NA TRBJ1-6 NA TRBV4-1 CASGKGPDNSPLHF TGCGCCAGTGGTAAGGGCCCAGATAATTCACCCCTCCACTTT
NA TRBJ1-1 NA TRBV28 CASRLAGEAEAFF TGTGCCAGCAGACTTGCGGGGGAAGCTGAAGCTTTCTTT
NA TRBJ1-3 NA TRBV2 CASSERDGGNTIYF TGTGCCAGCAGCGAAAGGGACGGTGGAAACACCATATATTTT
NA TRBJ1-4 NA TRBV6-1 CASSAGTHSTNEKLFF TGTGCCAGCAGTGCCGGGACCCACTCAACTAATGAAAAACTGTTTTTT
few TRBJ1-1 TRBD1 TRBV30 CAWSGQGGTEAFF TGTGCCTGGAGTGGACAGGGAGGAACTGAAGCTTTCTTT
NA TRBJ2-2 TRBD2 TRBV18 CASSPPGRGESGELFF TGTGCCAGCTCACCCCCCGGGAGGGGGGAATCCGGGGAGCTGTTTTTT
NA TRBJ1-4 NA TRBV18 CASSPGPTHEKLFF TGTGCCAGCTCACCGGGACCGACCCATGAAAAACTGTTTTTT
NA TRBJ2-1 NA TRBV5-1 CASSLATGPQVSQFF TGCGCCAGCAGCTTGGCCACAGGGCCCCAGGTTTCGCAGTTCTTC
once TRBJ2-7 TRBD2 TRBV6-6 CASSPQRGKGEQYF TGTGCCAGCAGCCCTCAGCGGGGCAAGGGCGAGCAGTACTTC
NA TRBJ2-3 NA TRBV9 CASSVALGGTQYF TGTGCCAGCAGCGTAGCTTTAGGCGGGACGCAGTATTTT
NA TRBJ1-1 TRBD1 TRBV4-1 CASSQDLVLRTGAFF TGCGCCAGCAGCCAAGATCTGGTCCTCCGGACAGGAGCTTTCTTT
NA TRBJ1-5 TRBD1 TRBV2 CASSDRGRQPQHF TGTGCCAGCAGTGACAGGGGGCGGCAGCCCCAGCATTTT
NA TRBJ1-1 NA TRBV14 CASSQDQVRSTEAFF TGTGCCAGCAGCCAAGATCAGGTCCGGAGCACTGAAGCTTTCTTT
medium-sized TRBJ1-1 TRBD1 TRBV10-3 CATGQGDPEAFF TGTGCCACCGGACAGGGGGACCCTGAAGCTTTCTTT
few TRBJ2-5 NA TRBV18 CASSPQGSPSETQYF TGTGCCAGCTCACCACAGGGGTCCCCATCGGAGACCCAGTACTTC
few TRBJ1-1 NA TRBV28 CAGSGDRYTEAFF TGTGCCGGATCCGGGGACCGCTACACTGAAGCTTTCTTT
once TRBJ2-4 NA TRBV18 CASSPPVGDIQYF TGTGCCAGCTCACCACCGGTCGGGGACATTCAGTACTTC
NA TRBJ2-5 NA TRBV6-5 CASRARGFGQETQYF TGTGCCAGCAGGGCCAGGGGTTTTGGCCAAGAGACCCAGTACTTC
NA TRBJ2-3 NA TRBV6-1 CASSERGANTDTQYF TGTGCCAGCAGTGAACGCGGGGCGAACACAGATACGCAGTATTTT
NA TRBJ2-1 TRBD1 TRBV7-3 CASSPRRGQGGEQFF TGTGCCAGCAGCCCAAGGCGGGGACAGGGAGGGGAGCAGTTCTTC
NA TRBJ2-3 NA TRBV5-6 CASSPGLSTDTQYF TGTGCCAGCAGCCCTGGACTCAGCACAGATACGCAGTATTTT
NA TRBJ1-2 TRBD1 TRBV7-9 CASSAGTGAAHGYTF TGTGCCAGCAGCGCCGGGACAGGGGCCGCCCATGGCTACACCTTC
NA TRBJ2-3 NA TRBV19 CASTLGGGGTDTQYF TGTGCCAGTACCTTAGGGGGGGGAGGCACAGATACGCAGTATTTT
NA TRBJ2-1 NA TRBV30 CAWSSRNNEQFF TGTGCCTGGAGCAGTAGAAACAATGAGCAGTTCTTC